The rows below give T cell receptor beta chains drawn from one sample of a study of vaccination and CD4 T cells after COVID-19. Their antigens remain unidentified. TCRdb reprocessed the PCR reads via MiXCR and lists one record per CDR3 protein. The sample yields fewer than 15,000 distinct CDR3 sequences, over 60% seen once. Material: CD4+ T cells from blood, cultured in vitro. The receptors stem from a human donor who had recovered from COVID-19. Each CDR3 is given with its conserved first and last residue. D genes are given only for firm matches. Part of the rows lack a size; the others show once, few, many or a class for expanded clones.

TRBD1,TRBV12-3/TRBV12-4,TRBJ2-2,.,TGTGCCAGCAGTTATCGACAGGGGGCGCGCACCGGGGAGCTGTTTTTT,CASSYRQGARTGELFF
TRBD1,TRBV5-1,TRBJ2-7,.,TGCGCCAGCAGCGGGACAGGCTCCCGGGGCGAGCAGTACTTC,CASSGTGSRGEQYF
TRBD1,TRBV11-2,TRBJ1-6,.,TGTGCCAGCAGCTCCGGGACAGGGCATTCACCCCTCCACTTT,CASSSGTGHSPLHF
TRBD1,TRBV2,TRBJ1-2,few,TGTGCCAGCAGTGGACAGGGGAGCTATGGCTACACCTTC,CASSGQGSYGYTF
.,TRBV6-1,TRBJ2-5,.,TGTGCCAGCAGTCTGGGCGGGGCCCAGTACTTC,CASSLGGAQYF
.,TRBV6-1,TRBJ1-5,.,TGTGCCAGCAGTGATGTGTGGTCAGGGCCCCAGCATTTT,CASSDVWSGPQHF
.,TRBV6-1,TRBJ1-3,few,TGTGCCAGCAGCCAAACAGGGTACTCTGGAAACACCATATATTTT,CASSQTGYSGNTIYF
TRBD1,TRBV20-1,TRBJ1-5,.,TGCAGCGCGCAGATCACAGGGGCCTATCAGCCCCAGCATTTT,CSAQITGAYQPQHF
.,TRBV19,TRBJ1-2,.,TGTGCCAGTATTGAGCGGGGGCGCGACTATGGCTACACCTTC,CASIERGRDYGYTF
.,TRBV28,TRBJ2-5,few,TGTGCCAGCAGGCAAGAGACCCAGTACTTC,CASRQETQYF
.,TRBV11-2,TRBJ2-7,few,TGTGCCAGCAGCTTACAGGCCAGGGTGGACGAGCAGTACTTC,CASSLQARVDEQYF
.,TRBV15,TRBJ1-2,.,TGTGCCACGCGCACGGGACTCCTGAGGAACTATGGCTACACCTTC,CATRTGLLRNYGYTF
.,TRBV7-2,TRBJ1-2,few,TGTGCCAGCAGCTTACGGGGGGCTTCTCTTGGCTACACCTTC,CASSLRGASLGYTF
TRBD2,TRBV6-5,TRBJ2-5,.,TGTGCCAGCAGTTACGGCACCGGGACTAGCGGGAGGGCATTATTGGAGACCCAGTACTTC,CASSYGTGTSGRALLETQYF
.,TRBV6-1,TRBJ1-2,.,TGTGCCAGCATAGCCAGGGGAGGGGCCTATGGCTACACCTTC,CASIARGGAYGYTF
.,TRBV7-9,TRBJ2-3,.,TGTGCCAGCAGCTCGTGGACAGCCTCTAGCACAGATACGCAGTATTTT,CASSSWTASSTDTQYF
.,TRBV2,TRBJ2-2,.,TGTGCCAGCCGACAGAACCCCACCGGGGAGCTGTTTTTT,CASRQNPTGELFF
.,TRBV5-4,TRBJ1-2,once,TGTGCCAGCAGCCCGACAGGCCTAGTGGGTTATGGCTACACCTTC,CASSPTGLVGYGYTF
.,TRBV6-5,TRBJ1-1,.,TGTGCCAGCAGTTCGGGTCAGGGAGGCATGAACACTGAAGCTTTCTTT,CASSSGQGGMNTEAFF
TRBD1,TRBV18,TRBJ1-5,.,TGTGCCAGCTCCCCCGGGACAGGTGGGAATCAGCCCCAGCATTTT,CASSPGTGGNQPQHF
.,TRBV21-1,TRBJ2-5,once,TGTGCCAGCACCAAAATGGGCCAGGGTAAAGAGACCCAGTACTTC,CASTKMGQGKETQYF
TRBD1,TRBV19,TRBJ2-2,.,TGTGCCAGTAGTATCGCCCCGACAGGGCTCACCGGGGAGCTGTTTTTT,CASSIAPTGLTGELFF
.,TRBV20-1,TRBJ2-2,.,TGCAGTGCTGGAGGGACGACACAGAACACCGGGGAGCTGTTTTTT,CSAGGTTQNTGELFF
TRBD2,TRBV20-1,TRBJ2-5,.,TGCAGTGCTAGAGCGGGGGGATCGTCACAAGAGACCCAGTACTTC,CSARAGGSSQETQYF
TRBD1,TRBV6-1,TRBJ1-2,.,TGTGCCAGCAGTGAAATCCTTGGGACAGGGTTTATCTATGGCTACACCTTC,CASSEILGTGFIYGYTF
TRBD1,TRBV9,TRBJ2-3,once,TGTGCCAGCAGCGTAGGCGGACAGGGGATGAATACGCAGTATTTT,CASSVGGQGMNTQYF
.,TRBV27,TRBJ2-6,.,TGTGCCAGCAGCGGGATACGCCGGGGGATACTTGGCTCTGGGGCCAACGTCCTGACTTTC,CASSGIRRGILGSGANVLTF
.,TRBV11-3,TRBJ2-1,.,TGTGCCAGCAGGATGGACAAATACAATGAGCAGTTCTTC,CASRMDKYNEQFF
.,TRBV7-3,TRBJ1-1,.,TGTGCCAGCGGCCGTGAGGTCAGGACGAACACTGAAGCTTTCTTT,CASGREVRTNTEAFF
.,TRBV2,TRBJ1-5,few,TGTGCCAGCAGGGCGTATAGCAATCAGCCCCAGCATTTT,CASRAYSNQPQHF
TRBD2,TRBV2,TRBJ2-1,.,TGTGCCAGCCGCCCTAGCGGGGGCTACAATGAGCAGTTCTTC,CASRPSGGYNEQFF
.,TRBV7-3,TRBJ2-3,once,TGTGCCAGCAGCACCAGCCTCAGCACAGATACGCAGTATTTT,CASSTSLSTDTQYF
TRBD1,TRBV19,TRBJ1-4,.,TGTGCCAGTAGTAATGACAGGGGACGAGGAGAAAAACTGTTTTTT,CASSNDRGRGEKLFF
TRBD1,TRBV6-1,TRBJ2-3,.,TGTGCCAGCAGTCCCCGGGCAGGGGGCCCAGATACGCAGTATTTT,CASSPRAGGPDTQYF
TRBD1,TRBV18,TRBJ2-3,few,TGTGCCAGCTCATCCCGGACAGGGGGCATGGTGACAGATACGCAGTATTTT,CASSSRTGGMVTDTQYF
.,TRBV7-8,TRBJ1-1,few,TGTGCCAGCAGCTTAGTGGGGACGGTAATGAACACTGAAGCTTTCTTT,CASSLVGTVMNTEAFF
.,TRBV20-1,TRBJ1-2,few,TGCAGTGCTAGATATGGGGGGGACTACACCTTC,CSARYGGDYTF
TRBD1,TRBV7-3,TRBJ1-1,once,TGTGCCAGCAACACGACAGGGGACACTGAAGCTTTCTTT,CASNTTGDTEAFF
TRBD2,TRBV19,TRBJ2-3,once,TGTGCCAGTAGGACTAGCGGAGCCTTCTTTAGCGGCACAGATACGCAGTATTTT,CASRTSGAFFSGTDTQYF
.,TRBV6-5,TRBJ2-3,.,TGTGCCAGCAGTTCTCCTCGTGACGCCGCTAGCACAGATACGCAGTATTTT,CASSSPRDAASTDTQYF
.,TRBV5-1,TRBJ1-2,.,TGCGCCAGCTCCGGTGAGGCAGCGGTGGGCTACACCTTC,CASSGEAAVGYTF
.,TRBV7-9,TRBJ1-1,.,TGTGCCAGCAGCCGGGTGCGGATGGGGTACACTGAAGCTTTCTTT,CASSRVRMGYTEAFF
TRBD2,TRBV12-3/TRBV12-4,TRBJ2-1,few,TGTGCCAGCAGTTTGGGACTAGCGGGGGTGGGTGAGCAGTTCTTC,CASSLGLAGVGEQFF
.,TRBV20-1,TRBJ1-6,.,TGCAGTGCTAGGGCACAGGGTGGTTACAATTCACCCCTCCACTTT,CSARAQGGYNSPLHF
.,TRBV25-1,TRBJ2-3,.,TGTGCCAGCAGTGAATCTCCAGGGGGGGTCACAGATACGCAGTATTTT,CASSESPGGVTDTQYF
TRBD1,TRBV12-3/TRBV12-4,TRBJ2-7,.,TGTGCCAGCAGTTCCCCACTGACAGGGGAAGGGGGCGAGCAGTACTTC,CASSSPLTGEGGEQYF
TRBD2,TRBV19,TRBJ2-5,.,TGTGCCAGTAGTAAGCATTTTTCCTCTAGCGGGGGGAACCAAGAGACCCAGTACTTC,CASSKHFSSSGGNQETQYF
TRBD1,TRBV6-5,TRBJ1-2,.,TGTGCCAGCAGTCAGTCGACAGGGTCTCTGCGGGGCTACACCTTC,CASSQSTGSLRGYTF
.,TRBV12-3/TRBV12-4,TRBJ1-2,.,TGTGCCAGCAGTTTAGGCAGGGCACACACCTTC,CASSLGRAHTF
.,TRBV10-2,TRBJ1-2,once,TGCGCCACCCTATTTCAGTGGGCTAACTATGGCTACACCTTC,CATLFQWANYGYTF
TRBD2,TRBV20-1,TRBJ2-3,.,TGCAGTGCCTCGAGCGGGAGGGCTCTGGCAGATACGCAGTATTTT,CSASSGRALADTQYF
TRBD1,TRBV2,TRBJ1-2,.,TGTGCCAGCAGAGACAGGGGATATGGCTACACCTTC,CASRDRGYGYTF
.,TRBV6-2/TRBV6-3,TRBJ1-2,.,TGTGCCAGCAGTTATTGGGGCGGAGAGGGATTCTATGGCTACACCTTC,CASSYWGGEGFYGYTF
TRBD2,TRBV11-2,TRBJ2-3,.,TGTGCCAGCAGCTTTAGCGGGGGTTCAGATACGCAGTATTTT,CASSFSGGSDTQYF
.,TRBV6-1,TRBJ1-6,.,TGTGCCAGCAGTGAAGCCGTATGGGATCGCACCTCCTATAATTCACCCCTCCACTTT,CASSEAVWDRTSYNSPLHF
.,TRBV12-3/TRBV12-4,TRBJ1-2,.,TGTGCCAGCAGTTTTTCGGCAGGAGGCTATGGCTACACCTTC,CASSFSAGGYGYTF
.,TRBV27,TRBJ1-3,once,TGTGCCAGCAGATCAGGGGCGGGAAACACCATATATTTT,CASRSGAGNTIYF
TRBD1,TRBV27,TRBJ1-6,.,TGTGCCAGCAGTTTATCGAGGGACAGGGTCTTCAATTCACCCCTCCACTTT,CASSLSRDRVFNSPLHF
TRBD1,TRBV7-2,TRBJ1-1,.,TGTGCCAGCAGCCTGGGGGACAGGGCCGTGGCTTTCTTT,CASSLGDRAVAFF
.,TRBV11-3,TRBJ1-2,.,TGTGCCAGCAGCTTAGGGGTAGCCCGAGGCTATGGCTACACCTTC,CASSLGVARGYGYTF